The 23 T cell receptor beta chains below all came from one sample that was sequenced in a study of blood T cell repertoires in COVID-19. The table came from immunoSEQ multiplex PCR; TCRdb's copy has only in-frame clones and leaves some out. The table records around 250,000 clones, 84% of them present only once. Sequenced sample: PBMCs or T cells enriched from blood (not recorded which). The source is a young man with acute COVID-19.

The V call is TRBV2, the J call TRBJ2-1; D gene ambiguous. The germline gives CDR1 SNHLY, CDR2 FYNNEI. This CDR3 has 15 amino acids. Trimming took 4 bases from V and 0 from J, leaving 10 bases between them. CDR3 loop: CASSAFVSSYNEQFF. Here the CDR3 DNA reads TGTGCCAGCAGTGCCTTTGTGAGCTCCTACAATGAGCAGTTCTTC. The complete variable domain, with remaining parts taken from reference TRBV2 and TRBJ2-1, reads EPEVTQTPSHQVTQMGQEVILRCVPISNHLYFYWYRQILGQKVEFLVSFYNNEISEKSEIFDDQFSVERPDGSNFTLKIRSTKLEDSAMYFCASSAFVSSYNEQFFGPGTRLTVL.

The count of this clone is one. The CDR3 here is CASSLGSGGAGEQFF. CDR3 DNA: TGTGCCAGCAGCTTAGGTAGCGGGGGGGCCGGTGAGCAGTTCTTC. J is TRBJ2-1 and V is TRBV7-2, with 11 bases matching TRBD2. Germline CDR1 SGHTA, CDR2 FQGNSA. The CDR3 length is 15 residues. After removal of 1 base from V and 9 bases from J, the junction contained 5 bases not matched to a gene.

The chain recombines TRBV6-5 with TRBJ1-2; 10 bases align to TRBD1. Looked up from germline, CDR1 is MNHEY and CDR2 is SVGAGI. CDR3 length: 16 residues. The V gene end was trimmed by 4 bases and the J gene end by 4 bases; junction bases not matched to a gene: 9. The CDR3 region is CASSSRDRGASYGYTF. The CDR3 nucleotides read TGTGCCAGCAGTTCCCGGGACAGGGGAGCTAGCTATGGCTACACCTTC.

This sequence joins TRBV4-2 and TRBJ2-5; perhaps TRBD2 as D (6 bases). The germline CDR1 and CDR2 sequences are LGHNA and YNFKEQ. V was cut by 4 bases and J by 5 bases, with 17 bases left in between. This CDR3 is built from 15 residues. The CDR3 spells CASSPGDSPEETQYF. In nucleotides, the CDR3 is TGTGCCAGCAGCCCGGGGGACTCGCCGGAGGAGACCCAGTACTTC.

The rearrangement links TRBV27 to TRBJ2-3; TRBD1 matches 10 bases. This CDR3 is built from 19 residues. The V segment lost 2 bases and the J segment 1 base; nucleotides outside the gene matches: 12. CDR1 is MNHEY and CDR2 is SMNVEV in the germline V gene (reference sequence). The DNA for the CDR3 is TGTGCCAGCAGTTTAAAGGGACGCCCAGGGACAGGGGGCACAGATACGCAGTATTTT. This codes for CASSLKGRPGTGGTDTQYF.

The chain is built from TRBV19 and TRBJ1-1; the D gene is possibly TRBD1 (6 bases). The CDR3 totals 12 residues. Germline assignment: CDR1 LNHDA and CDR2 SQIVND (reference sequence). V was shortened by 11 bases and J by 1 base, with 11 bases between the two germline ends. In nucleotides, the CDR3 is TGTGCCTCACGGACAGAGAACACTGAAGCTTTCTTT. It is translated as CASRTENTEAFF.

This clone was counted between two and nine times. J is TRBJ1-3 and V is TRBV5-4; 11 nucleotides align to TRBD1. This CDR3 spans 19 amino acids. In germline, CDR1 is SGHNT, CDR2 YYREEE (reference sequence). V dropped 4 bases and J dropped 2; count of bases not matched to a gene: 14. CDR3 coding DNA: TGTGCCAGCAGCCAAGTATTTCTCGGGACAGGGGGTCCTGGAAACACCATATATTTT. Translated, it gives CASSQVFLGTGGPGNTIYF.

Written as DNA, the CDR3 is TGTGCCAGCAGCCGACGGACAGGTGGGACCACTGAAGCTTTCTTT. This sequence encodes CASSRRTGGTTEAFF. The chain joins TRBV3-1 (or the pseudogene TRBV3-2) to TRBJ1-1; 7 bases line up with TRBD1. With V trimmed by 4 bases and J by 4 bases, 9 bases remained unmatched. The CDR3 has 15 amino acids. Looked up from germline, CDR1 is LGHDT and CDR2 is YNNKEL (reference sequence).

The genes are TRBV6-5 and TRBJ1-1, with a tentative D call TRBD1 (6 bases). V lost 4 bases to trimming and J lost 0 bases, with 15 bases between them. This CDR3 is 16 amino acids long. Germline V gene lookup returns CDR1 MNHEY and CDR2 SVGAGI. CDR3 sequence: CASSSTGAHVNTEAFF. The CDR3 DNA follows: TGTGCCAGCAGTTCGACAGGCGCTCATGTGAACACTGAAGCTTTCTTT.

This clone was seen once. The J gene is TRBJ2-1, the V gene TRBV24-1; no reliable D call. V was trimmed by 4 bases and J by 8 bases, leaving 11 bases between them. The CDR3 sequence is 13 residues long. Germline loops: CDR1 KGHDR, CDR2 SFDVKD. As DNA, the CDR3 is TGTGCCACCAGTGACCAATCGGTCCATGAGCAGTTCTTC. The encoded protein is CATSDQSVHEQFF.

The genes are TRBV15 and TRBJ1-5; 7 bases are a match to TRBD1. The junction had 2 bases not matched to a gene; V was cut back by 3 bases and J by 3 bases. CDR1 is LNHNV, CDR2 YYDKDF, per germline (reference sequence). The CDR3 totals 14 residues. The CDR3 spells CATSRKGANQPQHF. In DNA form, the CDR3 reads TGTGCCACCAGCAGGAAGGGGGCCAATCAGCCCCAGCATTTT.

In nucleotides, the CDR3 is TGCGCCAGCAGCCAAGAGGCGGCCTACAATGAGCAGTTCTTC. Translating it yields CASSQEAAYNEQFF. V is TRBV4-3 and J is TRBJ2-1; no clear D. The germline gives CDR1 LGHNA, CDR2 YSLEER. V shed 0 bases and J shed 2 bases, with 5 bases lying between them. The CDR3 spans 14 residues.

The chain uses TRBV6-5 and TRBJ1-5; 7 bases line up with TRBD1. V trimming: 0 bases; J trimming: 4 bases; junction bases outside the gene matches: 3. CDR3 length: 15 amino acids. Germline V gene lookup returns CDR1 MNHEY and CDR2 SVGAGI. The chain's CDR3 is CASSYSEGANQPQHF. The CDR3 nucleotides are TGTGCCAGCAGTTACTCGGAGGGGGCGAATCAGCCCCAGCATTTT.

The V and J genes are TRBV6-1 and TRBJ1-2; a weak D match, TRBD1 (6 bases). CDR3 length: 14 residues. V was cut by 3 bases and J by 6 bases, with 14 bases left in between. Germline values: CDR1 MNHNS, CDR2 SASEGT. CDR3 sequence reads: CASSDRQEAHGYTF. The CDR3 DNA sequence: TGTGCCAGCAGTGACCGACAGGAGGCCCATGGCTACACCTTC.

The V call is TRBV9, the J call TRBJ2-3; unclear D gene. Germline V gene lookup returns CDR1 SGDLS and CDR2 YYNGEE. The CDR3 sequence is 12 residues long. V was cut by 0 bases and J by 6 bases, with 5 bases left in between. This chain's CDR3 is CASSVAEDTQYF. The CDR3 DNA sequence: TGTGCCAGCAGCGTAGCTGAGGATACGCAGTATTTT.

The chain combines TRBV2 with TRBJ1-2; D remains ambiguous. The CDR3 length is 13 residues. Germline V CDR1 and CDR2: SNHLY, FYNNEI. With 8 bases removed from V and 8 bases from J, the gap between germline ends came to 18 bases. Here the CDR3 DNA reads TGTGCCAGCGGCGAGTGGCTCCTCGGGGGCTACACCTTC. Protein sequence: CASGEWLLGGYTF. Using reference TRBV2 and TRBJ1-2 for the parts outside the CDR3, the full variable domain is EPEVTQTPSHQVTQMGQEVILRCVPISNHLYFYWYRQILGQKVEFLVSFYNNEISEKSEIFDDQFSVERPDGSNFTLKIRSTKLEDSAMYFCASGEWLLGGYTFGSGTRLTVV.

This clone has a handful of counts. The CDR3 here is CASSPTETPYNEQFF. CDR3 in DNA: TGTGCCAGCAGCCCCACTGAGACACCGTACAATGAGCAGTTCTTC. The chain carries TRBV6-5 and TRBJ2-1; D is uncertain. Germline CDR1 and CDR2: MNHEY and SVGAGI. Between the trimmed V and J ends, which lost 6 bases and 4 bases, there was a span of 16 bases. The CDR3 loop spans 15 amino acids.

The chain joins TRBV5-4 to TRBJ2-1; 13 nucleotides match TRBD2. CDR3 length: 14 residues. With 9 bases clipped from V and 5 bases from J, the junction kept 5 bases outside the gene matches. From germline, CDR1 is SGHNT and CDR2 YYREEE (reference sequence). In DNA form, the CDR3 reads TGTGCCATTACCACTAGCGGGAGGGACAATGAGCAGTTCTTC. This sequence encodes CAITTSGRDNEQFF.

This clone has a handful of counts. The V gene is TRBV5-4, the J gene TRBJ1-1; 7 positions match TRBD1. This CDR3 region has 16 residues. Germline lookup yields CDR1 SGHNT and CDR2 YYREEE (reference sequence). J gave up 0 bases and V 6 bases, and 11 bases lay outside the gene matches. CDR3 DNA: TGTGCCAGCACATCAAGAGGACAGGCACTGAACACTGAAGCTTTCTTT. Its protein product is CASTSRGQALNTEAFF.

This clone was seen only a few times. The gene calls are TRBV10-1 and TRBJ2-7, with 11 positions matching TRBD2. From germline, CDR1 is WNHNN and CDR2 SYGVQD (reference sequence). J was trimmed by 6 bases and V by 10 bases; bases with no gene match: 11. The length of the CDR3 is 14 residues. In DNA form, the CDR3 reads TGCGCCATTACACCGGGACTAGCGGCCCCCGAGCAGTACGTC. Translation gives CAITPGLAAPEQYV.

The chain couples TRBV9 to TRBJ1-1; D possibly corresponds to TRBD1 (6 bases). Trimming stripped 4 bases from V and 5 bases from J, with 15 bases between. CDR1 is SGDLS, CDR2 YYNGEE, per germline. The CDR3 contains 14 residues. In DNA, the CDR3 is TGTGCCAGCAGCCCGGGACACATGCTAACTGAAGCTTTCTTT. Amino acid sequence: CASSPGHMLTEAFF.

The chain combines TRBV19 with TRBJ1-5, with a weak D call TRBD1 (6 bases). CDR1 is LNHDA, CDR2 SQIVND, per germline (reference sequence). This CDR3 is built from 15 residues. Trimming removed 7 bases from V and 9 bases from J, with 22 bases in between. CDR3 residues: CASTVGTRGLSPQHF. CDR3 DNA sequence: TGTGCCAGTACTGTGGGGACACGAGGTTTGTCGCCCCAGCATTTT.

The rearrangement links TRBV5-1 to TRBJ2-6, with D unresolved. Germline CDR1 and CDR2: SGHRS and YFSETQ. The CDR3 is made up of 16 amino acids. Trimming stripped 0 bases from V and 0 bases from J, with 7 bases between. CDR3 sequence (DNA): TGCGCCAGCAGCTTGGGGGCCAACTCTGGGGCCAACGTCCTGACTTTC. Protein sequence: CASSLGANSGANVLTF.